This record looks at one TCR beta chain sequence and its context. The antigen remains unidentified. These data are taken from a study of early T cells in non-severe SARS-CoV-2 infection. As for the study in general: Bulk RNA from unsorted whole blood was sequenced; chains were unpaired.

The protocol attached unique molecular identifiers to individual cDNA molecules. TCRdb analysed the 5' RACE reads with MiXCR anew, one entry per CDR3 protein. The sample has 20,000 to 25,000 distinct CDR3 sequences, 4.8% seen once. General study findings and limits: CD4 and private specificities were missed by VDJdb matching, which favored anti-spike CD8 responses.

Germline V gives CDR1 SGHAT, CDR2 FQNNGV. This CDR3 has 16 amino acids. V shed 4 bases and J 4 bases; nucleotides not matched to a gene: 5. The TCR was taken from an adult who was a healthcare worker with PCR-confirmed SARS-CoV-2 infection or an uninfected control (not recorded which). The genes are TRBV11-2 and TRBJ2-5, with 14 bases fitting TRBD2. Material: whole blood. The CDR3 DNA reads TGTGCCAGCAGCTACGGGACTAGCGGGAGAGGAGAGACCCAGTACTTC. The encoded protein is CASSYGTSGRGETQYF.